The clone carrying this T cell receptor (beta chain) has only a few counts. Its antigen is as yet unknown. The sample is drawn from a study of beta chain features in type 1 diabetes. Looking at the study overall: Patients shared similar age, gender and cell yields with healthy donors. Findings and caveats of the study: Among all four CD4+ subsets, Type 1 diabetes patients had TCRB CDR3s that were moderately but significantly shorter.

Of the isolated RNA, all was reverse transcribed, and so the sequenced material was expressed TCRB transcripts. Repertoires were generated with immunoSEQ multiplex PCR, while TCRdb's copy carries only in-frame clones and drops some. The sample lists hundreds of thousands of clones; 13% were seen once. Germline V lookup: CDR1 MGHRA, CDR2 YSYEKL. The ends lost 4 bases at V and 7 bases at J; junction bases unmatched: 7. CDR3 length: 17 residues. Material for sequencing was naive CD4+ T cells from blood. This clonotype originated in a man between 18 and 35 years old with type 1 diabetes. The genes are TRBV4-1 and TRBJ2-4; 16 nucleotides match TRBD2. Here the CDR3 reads CASSPLGLAGGRNIQYF. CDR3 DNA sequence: TGCGCCAGCAGCCCTCTGGGACTAGCGGGGGGGAGGAACATTCAGTACTTC.